Listed here are 24 T cell receptor beta chains from one sample, sequenced in a study of blood T cell repertoires in COVID-19. Some clones are missing from TCRdb's copy, which holds only in-frame ones; the method was immunoSEQ multiplex PCR. This table holds fewer than 250,000 clones, roughly four fifths found once. Sequencing was carried out using PBMCs or T cells enriched from blood (not recorded which). These receptor sequences come from a man aged 60 to 75 who had recovered from COVID-19.

This chain connects TRBV7-8 to TRBJ2-5; a possible D gene is TRBD1 (5 bases). V was trimmed by 5 bases and J by 7 bases, leaving 8 bases between them. This CDR3 comprises 11 residues. Germline CDR1 SGHVS, CDR2 FQNEAQ. Written as DNA, the CDR3 is TGTGCCAGCAGCGTAACAGGGACCCAGTACTTC. Protein product: CASSVTGTQYF. Full variable domain (rest looked up from reference TRBV7-8 and TRBJ2-5): GAGVSQSPRYKVAKRGQDVALRCDPISGHVSLFWYQQALGQGPEFLTYFQNEAQLDKSGLPSDRFFAERPEGSVSTLKIQRTQQEDSAVYLCASSVTGTQYFGPGTRLLVL.

This sequence joins TRBV6-5 and TRBJ1-2; D perhaps matches TRBD1 (6 bases). Germline CDR1 is MNHEY and CDR2 is SVGAGI. Trimming left V 6 bases short and J 5 bases short, with 13 bases between. The CDR3 has 13 residues. The CDR3 region has the DNA TGTGCCAGCAGGGACCCAGGGGCGTATGGCTACACCTTC. The encoded protein is CASRDPGAYGYTF.

The genes are TRBV9 and TRBJ1-1; 9 bases are shared with TRBD1. The V and J ends lost 1 base and 3 bases, in that order; junction bases with no gene match: 4. The length of the CDR3 is 15 residues. Germline lookup yields CDR1 SGDLS and CDR2 YYNGEE. DNA for the CDR3: TGTGCCAGCAGCGTACAACAGGGGGCGGACACTGAAGCTTTCTTT. Its protein is CASSVQQGADTEAFF.

The table lists this clone with a count of one. The genes are TRBV19 and TRBJ2-4; maybe TRBD2 (5 bases). Trimming removed 5 bases at V and 6 bases at J, with 17 bases between. Germline CDR1 and CDR2: LNHDA and SQIVND (reference sequence). The CDR3 length is 15 residues. CDR3 DNA sequence: TGTGCCAGTAGTGAGGGTAGCTTAAGTGGAAACATTCAGTACTTC. Its translation is CASSEGSLSGNIQYF.

This chain connects TRBV7-3 to TRBJ1-2, with TRBD1 matching 9 bases. Germline V lookup: CDR1 SGHTA, CDR2 FQGTGA. This CDR3 comprises 15 residues. The ends lost 4 bases at V and 7 bases at J; junction bases unmatched: 10. CDR3 DNA: TGTGCCAGCAGCTCCGGGGCCGGGACAGGGTTTGGCTACACCTTC. Protein sequence: CASSSGAGTGFGYTF.

The chain couples TRBV19 to TRBJ2-3; D gene unclear. CDR3 size: 13 residues. Trimming took off 5 bases at V and 0 bases at J, with 6 bases between the two ends. Germline V gene data show CDR1 as LNHDA and CDR2 as SQIVND (reference sequence). CDR3 DNA sequence: TGTGCCAGTAGTCTATCTAGCACAGATACGCAGTATTTT. This gives the protein CASSLSSTDTQYF. The full variable domain, rest sourced from reference TRBV19 and TRBJ2-3, is DGGITQSPKYLFRKEGQNVTLSCEQNLNHDAMYWYRQDPGQGLRLIYYSQIVNDFQKGDIAEGYSVSREKKESFPLTVTSAQKNPTAFYLCASSLSSTDTQYFGPGTRLTVL.

V is TRBV5-1 and J is TRBJ2-1; the match to TRBD2 covers 7 bases. Germline V gene lookup returns CDR1 SGHRS and CDR2 YFSETQ. Trimming at V came to 7 bases and at J to 6 bases, leaving 4 bases not matched to a gene. The CDR3 runs to 12 residues. The DNA for the CDR3 is TGCGCCAGCTCCGGGACTATCAATGAGCAGTTCTTC. This translates into CASSGTINEQFF.

This chain's CDR3 is CASRPTSSTDTQYF. DNA for the CDR3: TGCGCCAGCAGACCAACATCTAGCACAGATACGCAGTATTTT. The chain recombines TRBV5-1 with TRBJ2-3; D remains unclear. There are 14 residues in the CDR3. With 5 bases removed from V and 0 bases from J, the gap between germline ends came to 10 bases. Germline CDR1 reads SGHRS; CDR2 reads YFSETQ.

V is TRBV7-9 and J is TRBJ2-1, with 7 positions matching TRBD2. J lost 12 bases, V lost 1 base, and 12 bases had no gene match. Germline V gene lookup returns CDR1 SEHNR and CDR2 FQNEAQ (reference sequence). The CDR3 spans 15 residues. The CDR3 coding sequence is TGTGCCAGCAGCTTAGACGGGGGGAGGTCTGAGCGGCAGTTCTTC. Its protein product is CASSLDGGRSERQFF. The variable domain in full, with the rest retrieved from reference TRBV7-9 and TRBJ2-1, is DTGVSQNPRHKITKRGQNVTFRCDPISEHNRLYWYRQTLGQGPEFLTYFQNEAQLEKSRLLSDRFSAERPKGSFSTLEIQRTEQGDSAMYLCASSLDGGRSERQFFGPGTRLTVL.

This rearrangement joins TRBV15 to TRBJ2-5, with D tentatively TRBD2 (6 bases). Trimming stripped 3 bases from V and 2 bases from J, with 16 bases between. Germline lookup yields CDR1 LNHNV and CDR2 YYDKDF (reference sequence). The CDR3 is 16 amino acids. DNA for the CDR3: TGTGCCACCAGCAGGGATTCTGGCGGGGCACAAGAGACCCAGTACTTC. It codes for CATSRDSGGAQETQYF.

The J gene is TRBJ2-6, the V gene TRBV24-1; D is unclear. CDR3 size: 14 residues. The germline V gene has CDR1 KGHDR and CDR2 SFDVKD. The germline V and J ends were trimmed by 2 bases and 3 bases, with 4 bases remaining between them. As DNA, the CDR3 is TGTGCCACCAGTGATTACAATGGGGCCAACGTCCTGACTTTC. This sequence encodes CATSDYNGANVLTF.

The J gene is TRBJ1-1, the V gene TRBV7-9; no clear D. The V gene lost 2 bases and the J gene lost 5 bases, with 9 bases spanning the gap. CDR1 SEHNR and CDR2 FQNEAQ come from the germline V gene (reference sequence). The CDR3 contains 13 residues. CDR3 amino acids: CASSLMTGTEAFF. CDR3 nucleotides: TGTGCCAGCAGCTTAATGACGGGGACTGAAGCTTTCTTT. Filled out from reference TRBV7-9 and TRBJ1-1, the complete variable domain reads DTGVSQNPRHKITKRGQNVTFRCDPISEHNRLYWYRQTLGQGPEFLTYFQNEAQLEKSRLLSDRFSAERPKGSFSTLEIQRTEQGDSAMYLCASSLMTGTEAFFGQGTRLTVV.

This clone was seen a handful of times. The CDR3 sequence: CASSLMIGEGQPQHF. The CDR3 region has the DNA TGTGCCAGCAGCTTAATGATCGGGGAGGGTCAGCCCCAGCATTTT. The rearrangement links TRBV11-2 to TRBJ1-5; D gene unclear. Germline CDR1 is SGHAT and CDR2 is FQNNGV. The CDR3 is 15 amino acids. Trimming took off 2 bases at V and 6 bases at J, with 14 bases between the two ends.

This chain joins TRBV7-6 and TRBJ2-5; 8 bases agree with TRBD1. V trimming: 4 bases; J trimming: 2 bases; junction bases outside the gene matches: 3. The CDR3 has 14 residues. Germline V gene lookup returns CDR1 SGHVS and CDR2 FNYEAQ. This chain's CDR3 is CASSSGTGQETQYF. DNA for the CDR3: TGTGCCAGCAGCTCCGGGACAGGACAAGAGACCCAGTACTTC.

The chain carries TRBV6-5 and TRBJ1-2; D is uncertain. The germline V gene encodes CDR1 MNHEY and CDR2 SVGAGI. The CDR3 spans 15 residues. V gave up 0 bases and J gave up 0 bases, with 8 bases separating them. CDR3 DNA sequence: TGTGCCAGCAGTTACTCCGGAACAGCTAACTATGGCTACACCTTC. Translation gives CASSYSGTANYGYTF.

CDR3 DNA: TGTGCCAGCAGCCATATGACGACAGTGAACACTGAAGCTTTCTTT. It codes for CASSHMTTVNTEAFF. The V call is TRBV5-6, the J call TRBJ1-1; TRBD1 is a possible D gene (5 bases). The CDR3 runs 15 residues. V was trimmed by 4 bases and J by 0 bases, leaving 13 bases between them. Germline V gene data show CDR1 as SGHDT and CDR2 as YYEEEE.

This clone was picked up a small number of times. The chain links TRBV6-5 to TRBJ1-2; D perhaps matches TRBD1 (5 bases). V was cut by 8 bases and J by 6 bases, with 10 bases left in between. CDR1 and CDR2 from the germline V gene are MNHEY and SVGAGI. This CDR3 spans 11 amino acids. CDR3 in DNA: TGTGCCAGCCGGGGGGGGAATGGCTACACCTTC. This gives the protein CASRGGNGYTF.

This chain connects TRBV29-1 to TRBJ2-3, with a tentative D call TRBD2 (6 bases). Trimming took 1 base from V and 2 from J, leaving 13 bases between them. Germline V gene lookup returns CDR1 SQVTM and CDR2 ANQGSEA. This CDR3 region has 15 residues. The CDR3 loop reads CSVEARLVSTDTQYF. The DNA of the CDR3 is TGCAGCGTTGAAGCGAGACTAGTGTCCACAGATACGCAGTATTTT.

This sequence joins TRBV11-3 and TRBJ2-7, with a tentative D call TRBD2 (5 bases). Germline CDR1 reads SGHNT; CDR2 reads YENEEA. This CDR3 is built from 14 residues. The V end lost 1 base, the J end lost 1 base, and 8 bases lay between the germline ends. The CDR3 bases are TGTGCCAGCAGCTTAGGAGCGGCATCCTACGAGCAGTACTTC. This sequence encodes CASSLGAASYEQYF.

DNA of the CDR3: TGTGCCAGCAGTTTATCGAATTGGACAGGCCCCTACGAGCAGTACTTC. Its translation is CASSLSNWTGPYEQYF. The chain joins TRBV27 to TRBJ2-7, with TRBD1 identical over 7 bases. From germline, CDR1 is MNHEY and CDR2 SMNVEV (reference sequence). This CDR3 has 16 amino acids. V was pared by 0 bases and J by 2 bases, with 7 bases of the junction left unmatched.

This clone appeared once. This chain connects TRBV2 to TRBJ2-7; TRBD1 might be the D (7 bases). Germline CDR1 is SNHLY and CDR2 is FYNNEI. The V gene lost 4 bases and the J gene lost 2 bases, with 12 bases spanning the gap. This CDR3 spans 14 amino acids. The CDR3 sequence: CASSGQGGTYEQYF. CDR3 nucleotide sequence: TGTGCCAGCAGTGGCCAGGGGGGAACCTACGAGCAGTACTTC.

The J gene is TRBJ2-5, the V gene TRBV7-9, with D perhaps TRBD2 (5 bases). The ends were cut back, 0 bases at V and 2 bases at J, with 13 bases in the middle. In germline, CDR1 is SEHNR, CDR2 FQNEAQ (reference sequence). The CDR3 extends over 16 amino acids. The chain's CDR3 is CASSLAGTRGQETQYF. In nucleotides, the CDR3 is TGTGCCAGCAGCTTAGCCGGTACTCGGGGTCAAGAGACCCAGTACTTC.

The chain links TRBV9 to TRBJ2-2, with TRBD1 matching over 9 bases. The CDR3 consists of 14 residues. Losses at the gene ends were 4 bases for V and 6 bases for J; bases not matched to a gene: 4. The V gene's germline CDR1 is SGDLS and CDR2 YYNGEE. CDR3 DNA: TGTGCCAGCAGCCGGGACAGGGTCCCCGGGGAGCTGTTTTTT. Its protein is CASSRDRVPGELFF.

The V gene is TRBV24-1, the J gene TRBJ2-3; no clear D gene. V lost 5 bases and J 2 bases, leaving 10 bases between the germline ends. The CDR3 is made up of 14 amino acids. CDR1 is KGHDR and CDR2 is SFDVKD in the germline V gene. The CDR3 DNA sequence: TGTGCCACCAGTGTCGCAGATAACACAGATACGCAGTATTTT. As protein: CATSVADNTDTQYF.